These T cell receptor beta chains were read from a single sample in a study of CD8 T cells in Susac syndrome. TCRdb independently ran MiXCR on the immunoSEQ multiplex PCR reads; one entry per CDR3 protein. The repertoire holds approximately 160,000 distinct CDR3 sequences, with just over 90% as singletons. Sequenced material: CD4+ T cells from PBMCs. All receptors come from a human donor in good health. Both conserved end residues are part of each CDR3. Each record gives: D gene, V gene, J gene, CDR3 DNA, CDR3 protein. D genes are given only for firm matches.

d_call: TRBD2; v_call: TRBV7-2; j_call: TRBJ2-1; cdr3_nt: TGTGCCAGCAGCTGGCTAGCGGGGCGAGGGAATGAGCAGTTCTTC; cdr3_aa: CASSWLAGRGNEQFF
d_call: NA; v_call: TRBV20-1; j_call: TRBJ2-7; cdr3_nt: TGCAGTGCTCAGGACGGCTACGAGCAGTACTTC; cdr3_aa: CSAQDGYEQYF
d_call: TRBD2; v_call: TRBV20-1; j_call: TRBJ2-5; cdr3_nt: TGCAGTGCTGGCCCTTCCGGGAGGCACCAAGAGACCCAGTACTTC; cdr3_aa: CSAGPSGRHQETQYF
d_call: TRBD2; v_call: TRBV5-1; j_call: TRBJ2-5; cdr3_nt: TGCGCCAGCAGCATGACTAGCGGGGGGACAGAGACCCAGTACTTC; cdr3_aa: CASSMTSGGTETQYF
d_call: NA; v_call: TRBV7-2; j_call: TRBJ2-3; cdr3_nt: TGTGCCAGCAGCTCCCCCCTCCCGGGGGTGCAGTATTTT; cdr3_aa: CASSSPLPGVQYF
d_call: NA; v_call: TRBV6-5; j_call: TRBJ1-3; cdr3_nt: TGTGCCAGCAGATCACCTGGAAACACCATATATTTT; cdr3_aa: CASRSPGNTIYF
d_call: NA; v_call: TRBV2; j_call: TRBJ2-7; cdr3_nt: TGTGCCAGCACCGGAGTGGGGCCGCAGGGGTCCTACGAGCAGTACTTC; cdr3_aa: CASTGVGPQGSYEQYF
d_call: NA; v_call: TRBV2; j_call: TRBJ1-1; cdr3_nt: TGTGCCAGCAGTGATATCGGGGTCGTTGGTGGGGAAGCTTTCTTT; cdr3_aa: CASSDIGVVGGEAFF
d_call: TRBD1; v_call: TRBV7-8; j_call: TRBJ2-1; cdr3_nt: TGTGCCAGCAGCTTAGACAGGGGGCTAGACAATGAGCAGTTCTTC; cdr3_aa: CASSLDRGLDNEQFF
d_call: NA; v_call: TRBV20-1; j_call: TRBJ2-1; cdr3_nt: TGCAGTGCTAGGGAGGCCTTAGATGAGCAGTTCTTC; cdr3_aa: CSAREALDEQFF
d_call: NA; v_call: TRBV19; j_call: TRBJ2-7; cdr3_nt: TGTGCCAGTAGGGGGGACGAATCCTACGAGCAGTACTTC; cdr3_aa: CASRGDESYEQYF
d_call: NA; v_call: TRBV2; j_call: TRBJ2-5; cdr3_nt: TGTGCCAGCAGTGTGGCAATCCAAGAGACCCAGTACTTC; cdr3_aa: CASSVAIQETQYF
d_call: NA; v_call: TRBV19; j_call: TRBJ2-7; cdr3_nt: TGTGCCAGTAGTATAAGACAATCGGGGGAGCAGTACTTC; cdr3_aa: CASSIRQSGEQYF
d_call: TRBD2; v_call: TRBV7-2; j_call: TRBJ2-1; cdr3_nt: TGTGCCAGCAGCTTAGGGTTGGGAGGGGTATTGAATGAGCAGTTCTTC; cdr3_aa: CASSLGLGGVLNEQFF
d_call: TRBD2; v_call: TRBV5-1; j_call: TRBJ2-5; cdr3_nt: TGCGCCAGCAGCCGGGGGACTAGCGGGGAAGAGACCCAGTACTTC; cdr3_aa: CASSRGTSGEETQYF
d_call: NA; v_call: TRBV12-3/TRBV12-4; j_call: TRBJ1-1; cdr3_nt: TGTGCCGGGGGTCAGACGAACACTGAAGCTTTCTTT; cdr3_aa: CAGGQTNTEAFF
d_call: NA; v_call: TRBV7-2; j_call: TRBJ2-7; cdr3_nt: TGTGCCAGCAGCTTAGGTAGGCAGACCTACGAGCAGTACTTC; cdr3_aa: CASSLGRQTYEQYF
d_call: TRBD2; v_call: TRBV11-2; j_call: TRBJ2-3; cdr3_nt: TGTGCCAGCGGACTAGCGGGCACAGATACGCAGTATTTT; cdr3_aa: CASGLAGTDTQYF